This T cell receptor (beta chain) was sequenced in a study of monozygotic twins with inflammatory bowel disease. Study-level findings and limits: Any single strong signal or clonotype tied to IBD lacked support. With others, IBD patients shared fewer clonotypes than healthy twins did, especially with disease activity. Repertoire similarity did not separate concordant from discordant twins, possibly from limited power.

Comments on this clonotype: The antigen remains undetermined.

Template switching added UMIs carrying a 6-nucleotide sample barcode. TCRdb re-called the 5' RACE reads; every CDR3 protein appears as one record, without DNA. Recorded for this sample: a few hundred thousand distinct CDR3 sequences. Germline lookup yields CDR1 SGHTA and CDR2 FQGNSA. The CDR3 runs to 17 residues. V and J are TRBV7-2 and TRBJ2-7; TCRdb designates TRBD1, a call that cannot be tested without DNA. The sequenced sample consisted of blood. The sequence came from a human donor with ulcerative colitis or Crohn's disease, or a healthy co-twin of an affected twin (not recorded which). The CDR3 sequence: CASSSRGGMGLSYEQYF.